This entry lists 5 T cell receptor beta chains sequenced from one sample in a study of blood T cell repertoires in COVID-19. Repertoires were generated with immunoSEQ multiplex PCR, while TCRdb's copy carries only in-frame clones and drops some. The repertoire includes some 200,000 clones, around four fifths of them detected once, and 15% to 20% sits in the top ten. Specimen: peripheral blood. The receptor source for this set is a woman older than 75 with active or convalescent COVID-19.

The CDR3 sequence is CASSGQLNTEAFF. CDR3 sequence (DNA): TGTGCCAGCAGCGGGCAGCTTAACACTGAAGCTTTCTTT. The chain combines TRBV14 with TRBJ1-1, with D hard to call. V gave up 5 bases and J gave up 2 bases, with 9 bases separating them. The germline V gene has CDR1 SGHDN and CDR2 FVKESK. This CDR3 region has 13 residues. Full variable domain (missing parts from reference TRBV14 and TRBJ1-1): EAGVTQFPSHSVIEKGQTVTLRCDPISGHDNLYWYRRVMGKEIKFLLHFVKESKQDESGMPNNRFLAERTGGTYSTLKVQPAELEDSGVYFCASSGQLNTEAFFGQGTRLTVV.

This clone was seen just once. The rearrangement links TRBV2 to TRBJ1-4, with a possible D match to TRBD1 (5 bases). V was clipped by 4 bases and J by 7 bases, with 13 bases between them. Per the germline V gene, CDR1 is SNHLY and CDR2 is FYNNEI. The CDR3 extends over 14 amino acids. CDR3 amino acids: CASSVGGSSEKLFF. For the CDR3, the DNA is TGTGCCAGCAGTGTCGGGGGGTCTAGTGAAAAACTGTTTTTT.

This clone was counted a few times. The chain uses TRBV4-1 and TRBJ1-1, with TRBD1 matching over 7 bases. The V gene's germline CDR1 is MGHRA and CDR2 YSYEKL. This CDR3 is built from 12 residues. The V gene end was trimmed by 9 bases and the J gene end by 6 bases; junction bases not matched to a gene: 7. The DNA of the CDR3 is TGCGCCAGTCGGGACAGAGAGCCTGAAGCTTTCTTT. This sequence encodes CASRDREPEAFF.

The J gene is TRBJ1-2, the V gene TRBV7-2; D is unresolved. V lost 3 bases, J lost 5 bases, and 19 bases lay in between. Germline loops: CDR1 SGHTA, CDR2 FQGNSA. CDR3 size: 16 residues. CDR3 sequence (DNA): TGTGCCAGCAGCTTCGGGGTCGGTTATTCTTTTTATGGCTACACCTTC. It encodes CASSFGVGYSFYGYTF.

CDR3 in amino acids: CASSFRLADQHSDEQFF. The CDR3 nucleotides are TGTGCCAGCAGCTTCCGACTAGCGGACCAACATAGCGATGAGCAGTTCTTC. The chain has TRBV5-4 and TRBJ2-1, with TRBD2 matching 9 bases. CDR1 is SGHNT, CDR2 YYREEE, per germline (reference sequence). The CDR3 spans 17 residues. Trimming at V came to 2 bases and at J to 8 bases, leaving 14 bases not matched to a gene.